The TCR beta chain described here comes from a study of graft-versus-host responses after intestinal transplantation. Study-wide context: Multivisceral, liver-intestinal, or isolated intestinal grafts went to recipients.

General study points: The recipient marrow held GvH clones, and some of them showed up first in ileum or blood. Across patients carrying graft-donor T cell macrochimerism, allografts held high graft-versus-host to host-versus-graft clonal ratios.

Both intraepithelial and lamina propria lymphocytes were released by processing graft tissue. The protocol was immunoSEQ multiplex PCR, while the TCRdb copy is restricted to in-frame clones and leaves out a portion. This table has around 20,000 clones, around three quarters appearing once. With regard to this clone: The antigen remains unidentified.

Germline lookup yields CDR1 LNHDA and CDR2 SQIVND (reference sequence). Trimming removed 5 bases from V and 2 bases from J; junction bases left unmatched: 7. This CDR3 spans 16 amino acids. The sequence was obtained from a human patient who received an intestinal transplant, so some T cells may come from the graft donor. The rearrangement uses TRBV19 and TRBJ2-7; TRBD2 agrees at 12 bases. This specimen was ileum tissue, taken 12 days after intestinal transplant. The CDR3 region has the DNA TGTGCCAGTAGTGCCGGACTAGCGGGACTAGCCTACGAGCAGTACTTC. Translation: CASSAGLAGLAYEQYF.